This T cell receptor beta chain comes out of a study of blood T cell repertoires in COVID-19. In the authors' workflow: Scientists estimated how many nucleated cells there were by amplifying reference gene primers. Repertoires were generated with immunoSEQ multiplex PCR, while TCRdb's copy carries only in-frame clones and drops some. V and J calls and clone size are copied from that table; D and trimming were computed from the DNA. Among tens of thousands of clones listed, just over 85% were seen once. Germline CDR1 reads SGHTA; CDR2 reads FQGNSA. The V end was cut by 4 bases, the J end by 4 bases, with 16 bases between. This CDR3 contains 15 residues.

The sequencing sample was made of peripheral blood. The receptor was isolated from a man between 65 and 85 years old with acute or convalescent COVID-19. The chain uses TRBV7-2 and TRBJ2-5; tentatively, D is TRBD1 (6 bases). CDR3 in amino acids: CASSYISGARETQYF. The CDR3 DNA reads TGTGCCAGCAGCTATATCTCAGGGGCTCGAGAGACCCAGTACTTC.